The TCR beta chain under discussion was sequenced for a study of blood T cell repertoires in COVID-19. Across the whole study: Samples representing acute and convalescent COVID-19 were sourced from the United States, Italy and Spain.

The authors' processing: Reference gene primer amplification gave estimated nucleated cell counts. TCRdb's copy holds only in-frame clones and misses some; the assay was immunoSEQ multiplex PCR. The D gene and trimming were derived from the DNA, and the V and J assignments and clone size from that table. The sample carries some 250,000 clones, about 89% recorded once. Specimen: PBMCs or T cells enriched from blood (not recorded which). The receptor was isolated from a man aged 35 to 55 who had recovered from COVID-19.

The CDR3 DNA follows: TGTGCCAGCCTGAAGGAGGCCCAAGAGACCCAGTACTTC. Amino acids: CASLKEAQETQYF. The gene calls are TRBV2 and TRBJ2-5; tentatively, D is TRBD2 (5 bases). This CDR3 comprises 13 residues. Germline V gives CDR1 SNHLY, CDR2 FYNNEI. Trimming pared 8 bases from V and 1 base from J, leaving 11 bases between.